The clone carrying this T cell receptor (beta chain) was counted only a few times. This specimen comes from a study of blood T cell repertoires in COVID-19. Germline CDR1 and CDR2: LNHDA and SQIVND (reference sequence). This CDR3 contains 13 residues. The junction had 2 bases not matched to a gene; V was cut back by 4 bases and J by 4 bases. The protocol was immunoSEQ multiplex PCR, while the TCRdb copy is restricted to in-frame clones and leaves out a portion. The sample records around 480,000 clones, around 90% being singletons. Input material: PBMCs or T cells enriched from blood (not recorded which). The receptor's source is a woman between 18 and 29 years old who had recovered from COVID-19. The chain combines TRBV19 with TRBJ1-2; 8 nucleotides line up with TRBD1. CDR3 in DNA: TGTGCCAGTAGTACCAGGGGGCCCTATGGCTACACCTTC. Translated: CASSTRGPYGYTF.